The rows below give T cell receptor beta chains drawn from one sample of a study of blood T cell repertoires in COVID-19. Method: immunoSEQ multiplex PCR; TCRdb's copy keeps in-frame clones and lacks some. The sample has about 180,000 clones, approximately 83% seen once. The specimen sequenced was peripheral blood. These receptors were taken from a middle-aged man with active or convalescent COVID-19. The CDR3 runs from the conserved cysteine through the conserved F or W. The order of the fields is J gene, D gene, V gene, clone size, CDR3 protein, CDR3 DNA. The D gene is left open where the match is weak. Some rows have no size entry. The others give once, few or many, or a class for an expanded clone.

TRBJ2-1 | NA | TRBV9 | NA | CASSVEVVAYNEQFF | TGTGCCAGCAGCGTAGAAGTAGTTGCCTACAATGAGCAGTTCTTC
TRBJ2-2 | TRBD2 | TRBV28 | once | CASSLPWGAGGPGELFF | TGTGCCAGCAGTTTGCCCTGGGGAGCGGGAGGACCCGGGGAGCTGTTTTTT
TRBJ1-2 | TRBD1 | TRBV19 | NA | CASSIRTGGDGGYTF | TGTGCCAGTAGTATTCGGACAGGGGGCGATGGTGGCTACACCTTC
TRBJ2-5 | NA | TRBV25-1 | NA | CASSARDLQETQYF | TGTGCCAGCAGTGCCCGGGATTTACAAGAGACCCAGTACTTC
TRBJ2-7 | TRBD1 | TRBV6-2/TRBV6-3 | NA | CASSYGQDAYEQYF | TGTGCCAGCAGTTATGGACAGGACGCCTACGAGCAGTACTTC
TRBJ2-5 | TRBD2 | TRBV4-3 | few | CASSQGLAGETQYF | TGCGCCAGCAGCCAAGGTCTAGCGGGAGAGACCCAGTACTTC
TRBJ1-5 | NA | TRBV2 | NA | CASSPGRGSGNQPQHF | TGTGCCAGCAGTCCGGGCAGGGGCTCTGGAAATCAGCCCCAGCATTTT
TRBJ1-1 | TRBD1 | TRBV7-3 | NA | CASSSQGADTEAFF | TGTGCCAGCAGCTCGCAGGGGGCAGACACTGAAGCTTTCTTT
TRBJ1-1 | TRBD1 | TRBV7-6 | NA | CASSQFQGQGSTEAFF | TGTGCCAGCAGCCAATTTCAGGGACAGGGGAGCACTGAAGCTTTCTTT
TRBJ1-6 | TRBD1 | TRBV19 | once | CASSIGTGGDSPLHF | TGTGCCAGTAGTATCGGGACAGGAGGCGATTCACCCCTCCACTTT
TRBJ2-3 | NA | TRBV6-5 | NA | CASREGLDTDTQYF | TGTGCCAGCAGGGAGGGGTTAGACACAGATACGCAGTATTTT
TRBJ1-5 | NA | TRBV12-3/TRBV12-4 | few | CASRSDSPQPQHF | TGTGCCAGCAGGTCGGACAGTCCTCAGCCCCAGCATTTT
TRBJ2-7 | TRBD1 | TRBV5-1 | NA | CASSPVLQGIHEQYF | TGCGCCAGCAGCCCTGTCTTACAGGGGATCCACGAGCAGTACTTC
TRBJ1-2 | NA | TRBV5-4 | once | CASSLRTSNYGYTF | TGTGCCAGCAGCTTACGGACTTCTAACTATGGCTACACCTTC
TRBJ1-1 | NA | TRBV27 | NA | CASSLWAGRNTEAFF | TGTGCCAGCAGTTTGTGGGCAGGGCGGAACACTGAAGCTTTCTTT
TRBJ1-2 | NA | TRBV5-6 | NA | CASSSSLGYTF | TGTGCCAGCAGCTCGTCTCTTGGCTACACCTTC
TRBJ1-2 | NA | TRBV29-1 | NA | CSVEDRGYGYTF | TGCAGCGTTGAAGATCGCGGGTATGGCTACACCTTC